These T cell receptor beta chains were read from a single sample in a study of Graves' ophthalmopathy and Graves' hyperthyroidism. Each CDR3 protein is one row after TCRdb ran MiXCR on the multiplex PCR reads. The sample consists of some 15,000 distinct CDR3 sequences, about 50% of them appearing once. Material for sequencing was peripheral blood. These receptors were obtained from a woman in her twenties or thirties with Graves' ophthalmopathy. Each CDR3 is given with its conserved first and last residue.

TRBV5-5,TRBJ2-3,CASSFRVAYTDTQYF
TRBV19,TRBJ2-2,CASSIEGQNTGELFF
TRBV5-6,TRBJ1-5,CASSAFGPSGNQPQHF
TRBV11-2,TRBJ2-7,CASSRSMVEQYF
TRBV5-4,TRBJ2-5,CASSLATLQETQYF
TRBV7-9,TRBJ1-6,CASSLAGTEYSPLHF
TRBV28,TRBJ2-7,CASRPGLRATYEQYF
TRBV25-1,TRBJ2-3,CASNELGGITDTQYF
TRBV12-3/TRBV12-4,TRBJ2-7,CASTHSTGVNYEQYF
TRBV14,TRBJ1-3,CASSRGFGIDTIYF
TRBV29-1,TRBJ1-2,CSVEGGQNGYTF
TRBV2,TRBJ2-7,CASSDPKMGEQYF
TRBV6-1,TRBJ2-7,CASSPGPASSYEQYF
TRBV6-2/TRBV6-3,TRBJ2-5,CASSYQYF
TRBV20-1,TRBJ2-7,CSAREVRRDYEQYF
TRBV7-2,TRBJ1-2,CASSLSTGGQLRDGYTF
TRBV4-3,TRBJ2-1,CASSLGKTYNEQFF
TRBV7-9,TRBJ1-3,CASSRRGAAGNTIYF
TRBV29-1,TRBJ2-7,CSVEKDRDYEQYF
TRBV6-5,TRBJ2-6,CASSPDSGANVLTF
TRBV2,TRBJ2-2,CASRELAGGPNTGELFF
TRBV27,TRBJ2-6,CASAPRTGVIGANVLTF
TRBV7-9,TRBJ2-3,CASSLRRTSGTDTQYF
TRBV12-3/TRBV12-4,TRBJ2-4,CASSPVGTARGIQYF
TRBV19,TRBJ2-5,CASSRGGQPVGETQYF
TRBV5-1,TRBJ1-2,CASSPQTGGYGYTF
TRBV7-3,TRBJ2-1,CASSLDRNNEQFF
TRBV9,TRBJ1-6,CASSPRQGGNSPFHF
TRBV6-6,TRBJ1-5,CATSFPSWPLHF
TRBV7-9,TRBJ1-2,CASSSEWSYTF
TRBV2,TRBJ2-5,CASSGSGSGETQYF
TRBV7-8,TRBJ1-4,CASSPRQGAKLFF
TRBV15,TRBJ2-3,CATSRQPGQDTDTQYF
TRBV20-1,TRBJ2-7,CSVERGRKEQYF
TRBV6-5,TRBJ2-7,CASSLTRTYEQYF
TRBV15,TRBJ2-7,CATRGIAPYEQYF
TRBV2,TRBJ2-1,CASSILMVPWEQFF
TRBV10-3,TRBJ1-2,CAISDSIFRTAVFGYTF
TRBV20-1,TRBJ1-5,CSASRSSNQPQHF
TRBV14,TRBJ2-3,CASSLAGITDTQYF
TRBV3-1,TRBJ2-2,CASSWREGYTGELFF
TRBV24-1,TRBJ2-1,CATSDPGWGREGDYNEQFF
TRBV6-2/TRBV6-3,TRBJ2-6,CASSYRGSTGANVLTF
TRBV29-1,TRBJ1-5,CSARSVGEGNQPQHF
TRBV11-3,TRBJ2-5,CASHRGEGCQETQYF
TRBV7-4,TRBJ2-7,CASSPRRLAASYEQYF
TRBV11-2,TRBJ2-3,CASSQSLGAGGTDTQYF
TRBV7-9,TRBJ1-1,CASSLRKGALGTEAFF
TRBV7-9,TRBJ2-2,CASSLAPAGGNTGELFF
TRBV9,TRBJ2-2,CARSVRSGELFF
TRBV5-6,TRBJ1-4,CASSLRDSVEKLFF
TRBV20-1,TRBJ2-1,CSAWRGGGDEQFF
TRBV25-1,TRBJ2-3,CASSEYGSPSTDTQYF
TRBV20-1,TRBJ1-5,CSARDRSISNQPQHF